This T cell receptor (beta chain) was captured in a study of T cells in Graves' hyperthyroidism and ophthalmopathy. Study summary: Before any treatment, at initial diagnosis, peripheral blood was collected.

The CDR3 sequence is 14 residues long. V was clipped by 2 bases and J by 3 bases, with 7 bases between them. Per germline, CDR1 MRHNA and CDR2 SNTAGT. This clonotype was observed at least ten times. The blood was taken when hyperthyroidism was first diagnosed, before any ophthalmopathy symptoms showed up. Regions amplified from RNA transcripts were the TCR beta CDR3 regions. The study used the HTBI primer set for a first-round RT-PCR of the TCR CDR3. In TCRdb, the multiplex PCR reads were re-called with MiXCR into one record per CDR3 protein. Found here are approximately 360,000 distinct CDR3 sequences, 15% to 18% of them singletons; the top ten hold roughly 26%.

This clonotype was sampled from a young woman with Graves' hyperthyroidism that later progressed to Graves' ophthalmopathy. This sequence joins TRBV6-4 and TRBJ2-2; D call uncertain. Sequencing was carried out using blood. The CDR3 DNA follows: TGTGCCAGCAGTGACGGGTCCCACACCGGGGAGCTGTTTTTT. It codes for CASSDGSHTGELFF.